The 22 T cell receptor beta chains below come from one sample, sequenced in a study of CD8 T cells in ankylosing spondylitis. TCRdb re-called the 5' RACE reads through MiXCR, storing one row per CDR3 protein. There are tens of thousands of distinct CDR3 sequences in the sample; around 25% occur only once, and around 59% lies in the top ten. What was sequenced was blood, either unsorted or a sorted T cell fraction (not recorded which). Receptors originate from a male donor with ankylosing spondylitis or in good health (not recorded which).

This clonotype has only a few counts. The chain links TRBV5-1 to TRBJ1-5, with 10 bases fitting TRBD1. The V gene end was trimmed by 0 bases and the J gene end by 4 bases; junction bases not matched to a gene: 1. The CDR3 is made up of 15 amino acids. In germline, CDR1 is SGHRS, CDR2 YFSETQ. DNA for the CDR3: TGCGCCAGCAGCTTGGGACAGGGGGCGAATCAGCCCCAGCATTTT. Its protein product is CASSLGQGANQPQHF.

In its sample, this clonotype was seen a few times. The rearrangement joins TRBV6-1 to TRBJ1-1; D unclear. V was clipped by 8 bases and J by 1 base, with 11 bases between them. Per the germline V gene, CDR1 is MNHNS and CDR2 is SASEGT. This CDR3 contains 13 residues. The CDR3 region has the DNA TGTGCCAGCCAACAACAGAGGAACACTGAAGCTTTCTTT. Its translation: CASQQQRNTEAFF.

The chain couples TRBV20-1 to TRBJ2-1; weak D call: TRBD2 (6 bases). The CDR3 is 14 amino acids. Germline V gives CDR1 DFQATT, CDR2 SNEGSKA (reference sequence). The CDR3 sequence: CSALAAGSNNEQFF. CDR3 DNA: TGCAGCGCCCTCGCCGCGGGGAGTAACAATGAGCAGTTCTTC.

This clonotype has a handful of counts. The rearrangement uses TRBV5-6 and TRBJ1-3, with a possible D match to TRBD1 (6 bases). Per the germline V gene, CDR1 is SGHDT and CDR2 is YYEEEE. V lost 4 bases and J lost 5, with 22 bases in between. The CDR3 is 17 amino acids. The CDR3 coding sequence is TGTGCCAGCAGCCGTCTGTCCGAAACAGGGTACAGAAACACCATATATTTT. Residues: CASSRLSETGYRNTIYF.

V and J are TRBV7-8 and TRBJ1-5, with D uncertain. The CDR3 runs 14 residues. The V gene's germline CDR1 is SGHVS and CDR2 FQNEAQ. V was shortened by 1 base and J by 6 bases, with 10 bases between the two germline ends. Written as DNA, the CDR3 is TGTGCCAGCAGCTTAGACCCTGGGGTTCAGCCCCAGCATTTT. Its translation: CASSLDPGVQPQHF. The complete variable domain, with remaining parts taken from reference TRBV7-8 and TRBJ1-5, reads GAGVSQSPRYKVAKRGQDVALRCDPISGHVSLFWYQQALGQGPEFLTYFQNEAQLDKSGLPSDRFFAERPEGSVSTLKIQRTQQEDSAVYLCASSLDPGVQPQHFGDGTRLSIL.

The CDR3 coding sequence is TGCGCCAGCAGGAGCTTAGTTATGAACACTGAAGCTTTCTTT. Protein sequence: CASRSLVMNTEAFF. The rearrangement joins TRBV5-1 to TRBJ1-1; D is unresolved. Trimming stripped 5 bases from V and 0 bases from J, with 11 bases between. The germline CDR1 and CDR2 sequences are SGHRS and YFSETQ. The CDR3 is 14 amino acids.

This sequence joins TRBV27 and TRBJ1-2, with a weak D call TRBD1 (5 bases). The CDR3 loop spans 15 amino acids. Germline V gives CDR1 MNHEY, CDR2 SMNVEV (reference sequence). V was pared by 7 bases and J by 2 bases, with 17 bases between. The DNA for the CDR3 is TGTGCCAGCACCACTTGGGGACGGCAGAACTATGGCTACACCTTC. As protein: CASTTWGRQNYGYTF.

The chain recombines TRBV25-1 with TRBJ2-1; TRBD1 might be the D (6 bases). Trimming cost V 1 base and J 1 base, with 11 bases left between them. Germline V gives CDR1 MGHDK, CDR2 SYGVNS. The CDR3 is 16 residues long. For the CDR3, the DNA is TGTGCCAGCAGTGAATTTGGGGGCAGATCCTACAATGAGCAGTTCTTC. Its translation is CASSEFGGRSYNEQFF.

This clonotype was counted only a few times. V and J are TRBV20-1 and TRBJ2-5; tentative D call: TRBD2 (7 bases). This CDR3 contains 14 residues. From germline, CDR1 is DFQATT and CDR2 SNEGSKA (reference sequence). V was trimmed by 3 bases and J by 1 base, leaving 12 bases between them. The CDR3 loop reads CSASAAGAQETQYF. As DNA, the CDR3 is TGCAGTGCTAGTGCTGCGGGGGCCCAAGAGACCCAGTACTTC.

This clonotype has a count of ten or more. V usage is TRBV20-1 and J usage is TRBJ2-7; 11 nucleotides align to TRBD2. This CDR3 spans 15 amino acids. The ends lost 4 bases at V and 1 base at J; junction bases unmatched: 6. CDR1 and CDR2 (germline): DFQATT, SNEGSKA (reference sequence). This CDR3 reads CSATTSGRVSYEQYF. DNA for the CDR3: TGCAGTGCTACCACTAGCGGGAGAGTATCCTACGAGCAGTACTTC.

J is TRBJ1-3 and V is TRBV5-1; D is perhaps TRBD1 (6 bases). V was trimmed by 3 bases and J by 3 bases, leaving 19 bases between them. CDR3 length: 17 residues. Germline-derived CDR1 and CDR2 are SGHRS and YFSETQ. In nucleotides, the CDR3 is TGCGCCAGCAGCTCCGCCGGGGGACAACGGGATGGAAACACCATATATTTT. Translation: CASSSAGGQRDGNTIYF.

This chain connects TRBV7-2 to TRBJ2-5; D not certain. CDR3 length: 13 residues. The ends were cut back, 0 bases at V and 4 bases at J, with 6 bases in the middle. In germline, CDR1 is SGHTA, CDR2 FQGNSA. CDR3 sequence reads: CASSLAQGETQYF. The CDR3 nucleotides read TGTGCCAGCAGCTTAGCGCAAGGAGAGACCCAGTACTTC.

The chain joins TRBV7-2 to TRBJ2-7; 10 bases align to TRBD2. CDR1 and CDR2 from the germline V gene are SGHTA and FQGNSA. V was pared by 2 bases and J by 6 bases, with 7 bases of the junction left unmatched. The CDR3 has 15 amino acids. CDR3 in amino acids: CASSLLAGVVTEQYF. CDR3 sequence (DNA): TGTGCCAGCAGCTTACTAGCGGGAGTGGTTACCGAGCAGTACTTC.

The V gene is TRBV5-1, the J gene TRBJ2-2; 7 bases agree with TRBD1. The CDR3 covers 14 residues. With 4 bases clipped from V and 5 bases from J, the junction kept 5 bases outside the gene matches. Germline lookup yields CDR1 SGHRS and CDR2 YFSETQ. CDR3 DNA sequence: TGCGCCAGCAGCCAACAACAGGGGACCGGGGAGCTGTTTTTT. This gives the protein CASSQQQGTGELFF. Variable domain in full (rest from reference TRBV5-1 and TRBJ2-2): KAGVTQTPRYLIKTRGQQVTLSCSPISGHRSVSWYQQTPGQGLQFLFEYFSETQRNKGNFPGRFSGRQFSNSRSEMNVSTLELGDSALYLCASSQQQGTGELFFGEGSRLTVL.

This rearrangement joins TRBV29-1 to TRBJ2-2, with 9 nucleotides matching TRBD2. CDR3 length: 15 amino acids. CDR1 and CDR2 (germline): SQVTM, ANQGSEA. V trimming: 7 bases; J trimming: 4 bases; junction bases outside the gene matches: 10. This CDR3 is CSANSRTSATGELFF. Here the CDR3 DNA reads TGCAGCGCAAACAGCAGGACTAGCGCCACCGGGGAGCTGTTTTTT.

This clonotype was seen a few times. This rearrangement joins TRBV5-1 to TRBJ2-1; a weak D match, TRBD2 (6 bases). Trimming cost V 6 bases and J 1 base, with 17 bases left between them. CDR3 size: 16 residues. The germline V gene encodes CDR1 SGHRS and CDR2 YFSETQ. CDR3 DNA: TGCGCCAGCAACTTAGGAGGAGGGCCGTCCTACAATGAGCAGTTCTTC. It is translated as CASNLGGGPSYNEQFF.

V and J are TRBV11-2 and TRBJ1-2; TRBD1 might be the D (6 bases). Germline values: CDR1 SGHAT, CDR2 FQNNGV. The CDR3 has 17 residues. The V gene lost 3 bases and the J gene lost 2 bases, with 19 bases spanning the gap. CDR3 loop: CASSLTRGAAFNYGYTF. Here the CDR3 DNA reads TGTGCCAGCAGCTTGACGCGGGGGGCAGCCTTCAACTATGGCTACACCTTC.

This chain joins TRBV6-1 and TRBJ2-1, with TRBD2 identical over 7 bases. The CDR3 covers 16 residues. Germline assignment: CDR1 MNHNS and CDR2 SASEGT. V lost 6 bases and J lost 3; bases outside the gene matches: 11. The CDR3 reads CASSRGLPLGYNEQFF. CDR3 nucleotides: TGTGCCAGCAGCCGGGGACTACCACTTGGCTACAATGAGCAGTTCTTC.

The CDR3 DNA is TGTGCCAGCAGCAGTAATTGGGGCAGCTCCTACAATGAGCAGTTCTTC. Translation: CASSSNWGSSYNEQFF. This sequence joins TRBV7-9 and TRBJ2-1, with a tentative D call TRBD1 (5 bases). This CDR3 is built from 16 residues. V was shortened by 5 bases and J by 0 bases, with 14 bases between the two germline ends. Germline CDR1 is SEHNR and CDR2 is FQNEAQ (reference sequence).

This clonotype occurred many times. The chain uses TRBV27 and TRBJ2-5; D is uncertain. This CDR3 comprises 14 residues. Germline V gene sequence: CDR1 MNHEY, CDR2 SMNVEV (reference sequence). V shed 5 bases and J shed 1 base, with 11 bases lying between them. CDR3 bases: TGTGCCAGCAGTCCCCGACACATCCAAGAGACCCAGTACTTC. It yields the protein CASSPRHIQETQYF.

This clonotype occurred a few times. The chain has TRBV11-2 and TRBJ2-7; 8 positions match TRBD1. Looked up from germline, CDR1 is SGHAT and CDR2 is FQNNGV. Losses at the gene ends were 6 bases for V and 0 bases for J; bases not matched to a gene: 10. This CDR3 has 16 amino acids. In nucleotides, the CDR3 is TGTGCCAGCAGTGACCCCGGGACAGGAAACTCCTACGAGCAGTACTTC. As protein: CASSDPGTGNSYEQYF.

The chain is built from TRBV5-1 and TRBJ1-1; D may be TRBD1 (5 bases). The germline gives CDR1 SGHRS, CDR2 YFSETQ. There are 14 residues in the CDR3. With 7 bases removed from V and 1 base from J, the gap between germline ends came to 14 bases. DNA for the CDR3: TGCGCCAGCGCCTCCGGGGGTGGGAACACTGAAGCTTTCTTT. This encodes CASASGGGNTEAFF.